These T cell receptor beta chains were read from a single sample in a study of technical replicates of blood from a few donors. TCRdb's table, derived via immunoSEQ multiplex PCR, lists solely in-frame clones and lacks some. The profile covers about 100,000 clones, with around 95% appearing a single time and 0.2% to 0.25% taken by the ten largest. The sample taken for sequencing was T cells isolated from PBMCs. All receptors derive from a human donor in good health. The CDR3 runs from the conserved cysteine through the conserved F or W. The D gene is left open where the match is weak.

>TRBD2|TRBJ2-3|TRBV6-5
CASRGTSADTQYF
TGTGCCAGCAGAGGGACTAGCGCAGATACGCAGTATTTT
>.|TRBJ1-1|TRBV28
CASSFSLNTEAFF
TGTGCCAGCAGTTTCTCTCTGAACACTGAAGCTTTCTTT
>.|TRBJ1-1|TRBV10-1
CASSERENTEAFF
TGCGCCAGCAGTGAACGGGAGAACACTGAAGCTTTCTTT
>TRBD1|TRBJ2-7|TRBV19
CASSTQQGAYEQYF
TGTGCCAGTAGTACCCAACAGGGGGCCTACGAGCAGTACTTC
>TRBD1|TRBJ1-6|TRBV6-1
CASSSGTGRNSPLHF
TGTGCCAGCAGCTCCGGGACAGGGCGAAATTCACCCCTCCACTTT
>.|TRBJ2-7|TRBV11-2
CASSLDAYEQYF
TGTGCCAGCAGCTTAGACGCCTACGAGCAGTACTTC
>TRBD1|TRBJ1-2|TRBV19
CASSEQGAYGYTF
TGTGCCAGTAGCGAACAGGGGGCATATGGCTACACCTTC
>.|TRBJ2-7|TRBV28
CASSFEGRGVYEQYF
TGTGCCAGCAGTTTCGAGGGTCGTGGTGTCTACGAGCAGTACTTC
>TRBD1|TRBJ2-3|TRBV4-1
CASSQEGQGGPTDTQYF
TGCGCCAGCAGCCAAGAGGGACAGGGCGGTCCCACAGATACGCAGTATTTT
>TRBD1|TRBJ1-2|TRBV28
CASSLGQGDGYTF
TGTGCCAGCAGTTTGGGACAGGGGGATGGCTACACCTTC
>.|TRBJ1-4|TRBV5-1
CASSESGGDREKLFF
TGCGCCAGCAGCGAAAGCGGTGGGGATCGCGAAAAACTGTTTTTT
>.|TRBJ1-4|TRBV19
CASSISGLGRGEKLFF
TGTGCCAGTAGTATATCCGGCTTAGGACGGGGTGAAAAACTGTTTTTT
>.|TRBJ2-7|TRBV6-6
CASTPTGLHEQYF
TGTGCCAGCACTCCCACAGGTCTGCACGAGCAGTACTTC
>.|TRBJ2-5|TRBV5-1
CASSLGQVQETQYF
TGCGCCAGCAGCTTGGGACAGGTCCAAGAGACCCAGTACTTC
>.|TRBJ2-5|TRBV6-5
CASSREQTQYF
TGTGCCAGCAGCCGGGAGCAGACCCAGTACTTC